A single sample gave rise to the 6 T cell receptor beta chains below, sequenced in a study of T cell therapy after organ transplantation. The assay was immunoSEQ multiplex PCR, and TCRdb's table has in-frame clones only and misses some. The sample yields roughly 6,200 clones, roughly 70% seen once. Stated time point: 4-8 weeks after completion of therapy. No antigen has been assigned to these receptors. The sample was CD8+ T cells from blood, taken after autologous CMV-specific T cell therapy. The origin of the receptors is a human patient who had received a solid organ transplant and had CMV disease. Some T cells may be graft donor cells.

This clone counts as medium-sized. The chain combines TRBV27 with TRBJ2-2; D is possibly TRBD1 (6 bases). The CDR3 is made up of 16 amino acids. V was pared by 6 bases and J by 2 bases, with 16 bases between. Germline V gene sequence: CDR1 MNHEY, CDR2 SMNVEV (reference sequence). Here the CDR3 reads CASSHTRDTNTGELFF. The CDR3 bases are TGTGCCAGCAGCCACACTCGGGACACCAACACCGGGGAGCTGTTTTTT.

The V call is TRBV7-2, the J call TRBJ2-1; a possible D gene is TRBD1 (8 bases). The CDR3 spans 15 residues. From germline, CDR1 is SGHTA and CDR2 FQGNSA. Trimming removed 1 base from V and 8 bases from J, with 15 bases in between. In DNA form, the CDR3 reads TGTGCCAGCAGCTTAGGGTGGACAGGGAGGGATGAGCAGTTCTTC. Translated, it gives CASSLGWTGRDEQFF.

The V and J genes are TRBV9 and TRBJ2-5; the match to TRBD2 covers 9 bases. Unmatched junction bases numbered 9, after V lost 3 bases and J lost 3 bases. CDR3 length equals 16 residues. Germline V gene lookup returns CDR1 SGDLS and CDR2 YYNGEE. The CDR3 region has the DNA TGTGCCAGCAGCGGGCCTCCTAGCGGGGTAAAAGAGACCCAGTACTTC. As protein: CASSGPPSGVKETQYF.

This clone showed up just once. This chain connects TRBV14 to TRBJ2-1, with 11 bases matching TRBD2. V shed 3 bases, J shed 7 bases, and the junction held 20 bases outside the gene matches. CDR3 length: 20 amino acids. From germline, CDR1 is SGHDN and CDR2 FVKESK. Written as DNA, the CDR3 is TGTGCCAGCAGCCAGCCCTCCGGGACTAGCGGCTCTAATTTCAGGAATGAGCAGTTCTTC. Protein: CASSQPSGTSGSNFRNEQFF.

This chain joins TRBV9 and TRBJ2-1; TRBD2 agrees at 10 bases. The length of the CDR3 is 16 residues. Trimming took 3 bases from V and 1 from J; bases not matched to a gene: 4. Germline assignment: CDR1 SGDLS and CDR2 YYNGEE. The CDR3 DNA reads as TGTGCCAGCAGCGCCAGCGGGAGGGAGTCCTACAATGAGCAGTTCTTC. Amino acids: CASSASGRESYNEQFF.

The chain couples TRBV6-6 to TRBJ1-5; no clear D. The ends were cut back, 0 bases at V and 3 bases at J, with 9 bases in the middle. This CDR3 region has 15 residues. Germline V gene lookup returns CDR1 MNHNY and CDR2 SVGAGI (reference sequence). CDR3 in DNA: TGTGCCAGCAGTTACTCGGTCTCAGACAATCAGCCCCAGCATTTT. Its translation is CASSYSVSDNQPQHF.